Below are 5 T cell receptor beta chains sequenced from a single sample in a study of CD8 T cells in ankylosing spondylitis. In TCRdb, the 5' RACE reads were re-called with MiXCR into one record per CDR3 protein. The sample comprises about 240,000 distinct CDR3 sequences, over 9.5% of which are singletons, and 2.6% rests with the top ten. Sequences were obtained from blood, either unsorted or a sorted T cell fraction (not recorded which). These receptors came from a male donor with ankylosing spondylitis or in good health (not recorded which).

This clonotype has ten or more counts. This chain joins TRBV5-1 and TRBJ1-5; D remains ambiguous. V lost 0 bases and J lost 7, with 11 bases in between. CDR3 size: 14 residues. Germline V gene sequence: CDR1 SGHRS, CDR2 YFSETQ. The CDR3 sequence: CASSLESPDQPQHF. CDR3 sequence (DNA): TGCGCCAGCAGCTTGGAGAGCCCCGACCAGCCCCAGCATTTT.

This clonotype occurred many times. J is TRBJ1-2 and V is TRBV7-2; 8 nucleotides match TRBD1. From germline, CDR1 is SGHTA and CDR2 FQGNSA. The V segment lost 4 bases and the J segment 8 bases; nucleotides outside the gene matches: 9. The CDR3 length is 14 residues. The CDR3 sequence is CASSSGTGQEGYTF. CDR3 coding DNA: TGTGCCAGCAGCTCAGGGACAGGTCAAGAAGGCTACACCTTC.

There are many counts of this clonotype. The rearrangement uses TRBV6-5 and TRBJ2-5, with 11 bases lining up with TRBD2. V was pared by 6 bases and J by 9 bases, with 3 bases of the junction left unmatched. The CDR3 covers 12 residues. Germline CDR1 reads MNHEY; CDR2 reads SVGAGI. In DNA, the CDR3 is TGTGCCAGCAGAACGACTAGCGGGGCCCAGTACTTC. It is translated as CASRTTSGAQYF.

This clonotype was seen at least ten times. The J gene is TRBJ2-5, the V gene TRBV5-4; tentative D call: TRBD2 (5 bases). The CDR3 spans 14 residues. V was cut by 0 bases and J by 2 bases, with 8 bases left in between. Germline V gene sequence: CDR1 SGHNT, CDR2 YYREEE (reference sequence). The CDR3 loop is CASSLASGQETQYF. In nucleotides, the CDR3 is TGTGCCAGCAGCTTGGCGTCGGGGCAAGAGACCCAGTACTTC.

Ten or more counts support this clonotype. The chain combines TRBV20-1 with TRBJ2-7, with 7 bases identical to TRBD1. In germline, CDR1 is DFQATT, CDR2 SNEGSKA (reference sequence). CDR3 length: 14 amino acids. Germline trimming cut 5 bases from V and 3 bases from J; bases unmatched to any gene: 10. The CDR3 nucleotides read TGCAGTGCTTGGCCCCGACAGGGAGTCTACGAGCAGTACTTC. Its translation is CSAWPRQGVYEQYF.